The next 15 T cell receptor beta chains were all read from a single sample in a study of cytotoxic CD8 clonotypes in ibrutinib-treated CLL. Assay used: immunoSEQ multiplex PCR; TCRdb lists only in-frame clones, some missing. The repertoire holds roughly 150,000 clones, with roughly four fifths as singletons. The sequences come from PBMCs, collected after 24 months of ibrutinib treatment. Receptors originate from a human donor with chronic lymphocytic leukemia.

The V gene is TRBV19, the J gene TRBJ2-3; tentative D call: TRBD1 (5 bases). The V gene lost 5 bases and the J gene lost 7 bases, with 19 bases spanning the gap. CDR1 is LNHDA, CDR2 SQIVND, per germline (reference sequence). This CDR3 contains 15 residues. Here the CDR3 DNA reads TGTGCCAGTAGTCTTCTCAGCTTGGGGCCTAATACGCAGTATTTT. Its protein product is CASSLLSLGPNTQYF.

Regarding this clone: Other nucleotide sequences from this sample produce the same CDR3. V usage is TRBV6-5 and J usage is TRBJ2-7; D gene unclear. There are 11 residues in the CDR3. Trimming pared 8 bases from V and 2 bases from J, leaving 7 bases between. CDR1 is MNHEY, CDR2 SVGAGI, per germline. The CDR3 region has the DNA TGTGCCAGCGGTAATCCCTACGAGCAGTACTTC. Its translation: CASGNPYEQYF.

The chain recombines TRBV19 with TRBJ1-5; TRBD1 aligns across 8 bases. Germline CDR1 reads LNHDA; CDR2 reads SQIVND (reference sequence). V trimming: 7 bases; J trimming: 5 bases; junction bases outside the gene matches: 4. The CDR3 loop spans 13 amino acids. The CDR3 DNA follows: TGTGCCAGTACCGGACAGGGCTATCAGCCCCAGCATTTT. Protein product: CASTGQGYQPQHF.

In its sample, this clone was seen once. V is TRBV5-1 and J is TRBJ2-5; D is unresolved. The CDR3 contains 15 residues. Germline V lookup: CDR1 SGHRS, CDR2 YFSETQ. Trimming left V 0 bases short and J 0 bases short, with 9 bases between. This CDR3 is CASSLALRNQETQYF. The CDR3 DNA reads as TGCGCCAGCAGCTTGGCCTTGCGGAACCAAGAGACCCAGTACTTC.

The chain joins TRBV14 to TRBJ1-5; unclear D gene. The germline V and J ends were trimmed by 9 bases and 10 bases, with 10 bases remaining between them. This CDR3 contains 10 residues. The germline gives CDR1 SGHDN, CDR2 FVKESK. The CDR3 DNA is TGTGCCAGTTCTCCTGACCCCCAGCATTTT. Amino acids: CASSPDPQHF.

The chain joins TRBV11-2 to TRBJ1-4; D ambiguous. Germline V gene data show CDR1 as SGHAT and CDR2 as FQNNGV. This CDR3 region has 14 residues. Trimming stripped 4 bases from V and 7 bases from J, with 13 bases between. CDR3 loop: CASSSGDAGEKLFF. CDR3 DNA sequence: TGTGCCAGCAGCTCCGGAGATGCGGGTGAAAAACTGTTTTTT.

The chain employs TRBV19 and TRBJ1-6; unclear D gene. The CDR3 contains 13 residues. In germline, CDR1 is LNHDA, CDR2 SQIVND (reference sequence). Trimming took 5 bases from V and 8 from J, leaving 10 bases between them. CDR3 sequence: CASSVRVDSPLHF. The CDR3 DNA is TGTGCCAGTAGTGTTAGAGTGGATTCACCCCTCCACTTT. The whole variable domain, remainder taken from reference TRBV19 and TRBJ1-6, is DGGITQSPKYLFRKEGQNVTLSCEQNLNHDAMYWYRQDPGQGLRLIYYSQIVNDFQKGDIAEGYSVSREKKESFPLTVTSAQKNPTAFYLCASSVRVDSPLHFGNGTRLTVT.

This chain links TRBV5-8 with TRBJ1-5; TRBD1 is a possible D gene (5 bases). The germline CDR1 and CDR2 sequences are SGHTS and YDEGEE. The V end lost 1 base, the J end lost 3 bases, and 14 bases lay between the germline ends. The CDR3 has 16 amino acids. The CDR3 sequence is CASSLYGTGDNQPQHF. The CDR3, as DNA: TGTGCCAGCAGCTTGTACGGGACGGGGGACAATCAGCCCCAGCATTTT.

V usage is TRBV6-5 and J usage is TRBJ1-2; D remains unclear. The CDR3 contains 15 residues. In germline, CDR1 is MNHEY, CDR2 SVGAGI. V gave up 4 bases and J gave up 8 bases, with 20 bases separating them. CDR3 residues: CASSSVAGGEDGYTF. CDR3 coding DNA: TGTGCCAGCAGTTCCGTCGCGGGAGGAGAGGACGGCTACACCTTC.

The V gene is TRBV9, the J gene TRBJ2-6; D not certain. Trimming stripped 6 bases from V and 6 bases from J, with 19 bases between. The length of the CDR3 is 16 residues. CDR1 is SGDLS and CDR2 is YYNGEE in the germline V gene. This CDR3 reads CASTGRALPEANVLTF. CDR3 DNA sequence: TGTGCCAGCACCGGCCGGGCCCTACCTGAGGCCAACGTCCTGACTTTC.

This clone was seen a single time. This chain connects TRBV19 to TRBJ1-1; D might be TRBD1 (6 bases). V lost 6 bases and J 1 base, leaving 15 bases between the germline ends. CDR1 LNHDA and CDR2 SQIVND come from the germline V gene (reference sequence). The CDR3 has 15 residues. As DNA, the CDR3 is TGTGCCAGTAGATCCCAAGACAGGACGAACACTGAAGCTTTCTTT. This encodes CASRSQDRTNTEAFF.

J is TRBJ1-2 and V is TRBV6-5, with D hard to call. This CDR3 has 13 amino acids. Per germline, CDR1 MNHEY and CDR2 SVGAGI. Trimming cost V 4 bases and J 1 base, with 7 bases left between them. CDR3 region: CASSSWGNYGYTF. The CDR3 DNA follows: TGTGCCAGCAGTTCGTGGGGTAACTATGGCTACACCTTC.

This chain links TRBV19 with TRBJ2-1; tentatively, D is TRBD2 (7 bases). This CDR3 comprises 19 residues. CDR1 and CDR2 (germline): LNHDA, SQIVND (reference sequence). With 0 bases removed from V and 4 bases from J, the gap between germline ends came to 22 bases. CDR3 nucleotides: TGTGCCAGTAGTATAGAGGGCCCGGGGGGCTCGTACCTTTACAATGAGCAGTTCTTC. Its protein is CASSIEGPGGSYLYNEQFF.

This clone was seen a single time. The rearrangement joins TRBV6-1 to TRBJ2-3; 11 bases fit TRBD2. The junction had 17 bases not matched to a gene; V was cut back by 4 bases and J by 2 bases. The CDR3 is made up of 20 amino acids. The germline V gene encodes CDR1 MNHNS and CDR2 SASEGT. CDR3 loop: CASSGWRGRLSGRDTDTQYF. CDR3 bases: TGTGCCAGCAGTGGATGGAGGGGGCGGCTTAGCGGGAGGGACACAGATACGCAGTATTTT.

The rearrangement joins TRBV19 to TRBJ2-1; TRBD1 agrees at 7 bases. Per the germline V gene, CDR1 is LNHDA and CDR2 is SQIVND (reference sequence). This CDR3 has 13 residues. Trimming cost V 6 bases and J 10 bases; bases outside gene matches: 9. CDR3: CASRGTVNSEQFF. The CDR3 DNA sequence: TGTGCCAGTAGGGGGACAGTCAATTCAGAGCAGTTCTTC. The full variable domain, completed using reference TRBV19 and TRBJ2-1, is DGGITQSPKYLFRKEGQNVTLSCEQNLNHDAMYWYRQDPGQGLRLIYYSQIVNDFQKGDIAEGYSVSREKKESFPLTVTSAQKNPTAFYLCASRGTVNSEQFFGPGTRLTVL.